The text below deals with one TCR beta chain. Its target is unknown. The gene symbols are mouse symbols. The read terminates 1 residue before the CDR3 end, so the remaining end is supplied by the germline J gene. CDR3 sequences, V/J genes, frequencies and template counts came from survey-depth TCRbeta sequencing. The repertoire was sequenced with immunoSEQ multiplex PCR; TCRdb's copy has only in-frame clones and lacks some. The table records about 20,000 clones, under 80% of them present only once. The source of the sample is a study of tissue T cells after allogeneic stem cell transplantation. Overall study results and limits: Blood and spleen captured only part of the tissue TCR repertoire. Motif-based clustering found tissue-specific repertoire signatures shared across patients, though few clones were shared. Anatomically similar tissues had similar TCR repertoires within each patient.

Germline V gene lookup returns CDR1 GFQATS and CDR2 STVNSAI. There are 13 residues in the CDR3. The germline V and J ends were trimmed by 1 base and 1 base, with 7 bases remaining between them. The V call is TRBV20, the J call TRBJ1-1; D uncertain. The sequenced sample was spleen. This receptor was taken from a female BALB/c mouse in good health. The strain's MHC type: H2-d. The sequenced part of the CDR3 DNA is TGTGGTGCTAGGGTTTCACAAAACACAGAAGTCTTC. It yields the protein CGARVSQNTEVF. The entire CDR3 protein is CGARVSQNTEVFF.